This entry lists 3 T cell receptor beta chains sequenced from one sample in a study of OX40 agonist ivuxolimab in advanced cancers. Sequencing used immunoSEQ multiplex PCR; TCRdb keeps in-frame clones, though not all of them. Among about 19,000 clones listed, about four fifths were seen once. This material consisted of CD4+ or CD8+ T cells sorted from blood, taken in a trial of the OX40 agonist ivuxolimab. These receptors all come from an adult with an advanced solid tumor such as melanoma, head and neck, liver or kidney cancer.

The chain couples TRBV28 to TRBJ2-3; D is uncertain. The CDR3 has 14 amino acids. The ends were cut back, 6 bases at V and 2 bases at J, with 12 bases in the middle. Germline V gene data show CDR1 as MDHEN and CDR2 as SYDVKM. Here the CDR3 DNA reads TGTGCCAGCAGCCCCGACTTACCCACAGATACGCAGTATTTT. Translation gives CASSPDLPTDTQYF.

The chain recombines TRBV11-2 with TRBJ1-2, with D perhaps matching TRBD1 (6 bases). Germline values: CDR1 SGHAT, CDR2 FQNNGV. V was cut by 1 base and J by 6 bases, with 12 bases left in between. This CDR3 has 14 residues. The CDR3 loop reads CASSLGGAEDGYTF. CDR3 DNA sequence: TGTGCCAGCAGCTTAGGGGGGGCGGAAGATGGCTACACCTTC.

The chain is built from TRBV5-4 and TRBJ1-2; TRBD1 matches at 7 bases. The trim removed 4 bases at V and 1 base at J, leaving 10 bases unmatched. Per germline, CDR1 SGHNT and CDR2 YYREEE (reference sequence). This CDR3 has 16 amino acids. The CDR3 sequence: CASSAGTASINYGYTF. In DNA, the CDR3 is TGTGCCAGCAGCGCCGGGACAGCCTCTATTAACTATGGCTACACCTTC.